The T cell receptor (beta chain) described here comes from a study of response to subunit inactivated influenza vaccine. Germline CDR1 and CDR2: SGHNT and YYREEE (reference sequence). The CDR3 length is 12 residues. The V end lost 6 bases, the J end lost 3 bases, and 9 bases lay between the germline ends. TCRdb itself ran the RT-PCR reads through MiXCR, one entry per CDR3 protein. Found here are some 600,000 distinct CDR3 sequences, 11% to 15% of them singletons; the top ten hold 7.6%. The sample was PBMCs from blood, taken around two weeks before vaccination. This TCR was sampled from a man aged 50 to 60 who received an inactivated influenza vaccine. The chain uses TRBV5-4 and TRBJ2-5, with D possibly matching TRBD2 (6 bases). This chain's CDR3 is CASTGEEETQYF. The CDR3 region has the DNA TGTGCCAGCACGGGGGAAGAAGAGACCCAGTACTTC.